Reported below is one T cell receptor (beta chain). Its specificity is unknown. This entry comes from a study of immune evolution from preneoplasia to lung adenocarcinoma. Study summary: HLA loss of heterozygosity: 7% AIS, over 12% MIA, roughly 30% ADC, none AAH. Broader study findings: From normal lung to invasive adenocarcinoma, top clone frequencies appeared to decrease. Later-stage lesions appeared to have more T cells, more diversity, less clonality. Highest clonality occurred in KRAS-mutant, not EGFR-mutant or double wild-type, nodules.

Looked up from germline, CDR1 is MNHEY and CDR2 is SVGAGI. V gave up 0 bases and J gave up 8 bases, with 13 bases separating them. The CDR3 is made up of 14 amino acids. TCRdb keeps only in-frame clones here, not all; method: immunoSEQ multiplex PCR. The sample yields several thousand clones, over 75% seen once. Sequencing was done on a sample of FFPE minimally invasive lung adenocarcinoma tissue. The chain links TRBV6-5 to TRBJ1-2; D not certain. This receptor was obtained from a person aged 70 to 85 with lung adenocarcinoma. The CDR3 loop reads CASSYSFTSGGYTF. The CDR3 DNA follows: TGTGCCAGCAGTTACTCATTCACCTCGGGGGGCTACACCTTC.